This entry lists 23 T cell receptor beta chains sequenced from one sample in a study of shared clonotypes between healthy human individuals (dated by TCRdb to the early 2020s). Library prep was done by the immunoSEQ multiplex PCR assay. In TCRdb, the immuneACCESS table is reduced to in-frame sequences with V and J assigned. These tables do not hold every clone; where another copy was compared, an unresolved V gene accounts for under half, and the others remain unexplained. For this sample there are roughly 510,000 clones; over 60% appear just once. Around 13% of the sample comes from the top ten. The sample consisted of PBMCs. The receptors derive from a woman in her thirties or forties in good health. Some clones in this sample may be carry-over from other donors' samples.

This clone was counted a few times. The rearrangement uses TRBV19 and TRBJ1-3; no definite D call. The CDR3 runs 15 residues. Trimming left V 6 bases short and J 2 bases short, with 14 bases between. CDR1 and CDR2 from the germline V gene are LNHDA and SQIVND (reference sequence). The CDR3 DNA follows: TGTGCCAGTAGGAGAGACTCCCGGACTGGAAACACCATATATTTT. This sequence encodes CASRRDSRTGNTIYF.

The chain is built from TRBV23-1 and TRBJ2-3; D ambiguous. TRBV23-1 is noted as an ORF with a role that remains uncertain. V shed 4 bases and J shed 2 bases, with 16 bases lying between them. The CDR3 is 16 amino acids. The CDR3 reads CASSRLTCSYTDTQYF. The CDR3 region has the DNA TGCGCCAGCAGTCGGCTGACGTGTTCCTACACAGATACGCAGTATTTT.

The V call is TRBV19, the J call TRBJ1-1, with D perhaps matching TRBD1 (6 bases). With 5 bases removed from V and 4 bases from J, the gap between germline ends came to 17 bases. CDR3 length: 15 residues. In germline, CDR1 is LNHDA, CDR2 SQIVND (reference sequence). CDR3 nucleotide sequence: TGTGCCAGTAGTCCCGACAGGCCCGGAGTCACTGAAGCTTTCTTT. Translation gives CASSPDRPGVTEAFF.

The rearrangement links TRBV5-4 to TRBJ1-4, with 7 bases aligning to TRBD1. The CDR3 totals 13 residues. In germline, CDR1 is SGHNT, CDR2 YYREEE (reference sequence). V shed 8 bases and J 3 bases; nucleotides not matched to a gene: 4. CDR3 sequence: CASRTGSNEKLFF. CDR3 DNA: TGTGCCAGTAGGACAGGATCTAATGAAAAACTGTTTTTT.

This chain connects TRBV30 to TRBJ2-2; D is undetermined. The germline CDR1 and CDR2 sequences are GTSNPN and SVGIG (reference sequence). Trimming left V 3 bases short and J 9 bases short, with 17 bases between. CDR3 length: 14 residues. The chain's CDR3 is CAWSPGISSRELFF. For the CDR3, the DNA is TGTGCCTGGAGCCCGGGCATAAGTTCCAGGGAGCTGTTTTTT.

This clone appeared once. The chain uses TRBV29-1 and TRBJ2-7; TRBD1 matches at 11 bases. The trim removed 6 bases at V and 4 bases at J, leaving 8 bases unmatched. Germline assignment: CDR1 SQVTM and CDR2 ANQGSEA. The CDR3 has 14 amino acids. The DNA for the CDR3 is TGCAGCGTGGTGGGACAGGGGGGAGTTTACGAGCAGTACTTC. Amino acid sequence: CSVVGQGGVYEQYF.

The chain joins TRBV6-1 to TRBJ2-7; no definite D call. CDR3 length equals 13 residues. Germline V gives CDR1 MNHNS, CDR2 SASEGT. V gave up 6 bases and J gave up 1 base, with 10 bases separating them. The CDR3 is CASRGSGSYEQYF. The CDR3 DNA reads TGTGCCAGCAGGGGGTCGGGTTCCTACGAGCAGTACTTC.

To note about this clone: The sample carries other DNA sequences with the same CDR3. The chain recombines TRBV2 with TRBJ2-7; weak D call: TRBD1 (6 bases). Looked up from germline, CDR1 is SNHLY and CDR2 is FYNNEI. The CDR3 is 12 amino acids. With 7 bases removed from V and 3 bases from J, the gap between germline ends came to 10 bases. The DNA for the CDR3 is TGTGCCAGCAAAACGGACAGCTACGAGCAGTACTTC. This codes for CASKTDSYEQYF.

The V gene is TRBV28, the J gene TRBJ1-2; possible D gene TRBD1, 5 bases. Germline values: CDR1 MDHEN, CDR2 SYDVKM. V lost 6 bases and J 3 bases, leaving 11 bases between the germline ends. CDR3 length: 13 residues. CDR3 nucleotides: TGTGCCAGCAGCACGGGACGACACTATGGCTACACCTTC. It encodes CASSTGRHYGYTF.

On this clone itself: At one boundary the junction diverges from the germline segment, which might be a read error. This specimen includes other DNA sequences encoding the same CDR3. The genes are TRBV5-1 and TRBJ2-2; 9 nucleotides agree with TRBD1. The CDR3 has 16 residues. Per germline, CDR1 SGHRS and CDR2 YFSETQ. The CDR3 DNA sequence: TGCGCCAGCAGTTTGGGGGGACAGGGCAACACCGGGGAGCTGTTTTTT. Protein product: CASSLGGQGNTGELFF.

V usage is TRBV6-5 and J usage is TRBJ2-7; D gene unclear. This CDR3 has 13 residues. V dropped 2 bases and J dropped 0 bases, with 5 bases sitting between them. Germline CDR1 and CDR2: MNHEY and SVGAGI. CDR3 in DNA: TGTGCCAGCAGTTACGGGATCTCCTACGAGCAGTACTTC. Translation gives CASSYGISYEQYF.

The V gene is TRBV28, the J gene TRBJ2-2, with 8 bases lining up with TRBD1. J was trimmed by 5 bases and V by 7 bases; bases with no gene match: 9. This CDR3 is 15 amino acids long. Germline values: CDR1 MDHEN, CDR2 SYDVKM. The CDR3 nucleotides are TGTGCCAGCAAACTTCCGACAGGGGTAACCGGGGAGCTGTTTTTT. This gives the protein CASKLPTGVTGELFF.

V and J are TRBV29-1 and TRBJ1-1; D unclear. The length of the CDR3 is 10 residues. V was cut by 6 bases and J by 3 bases, with 5 bases left in between. In germline, CDR1 is SQVTM, CDR2 ANQGSEA. The CDR3 DNA reads TGCAGCGTATCAGACACTGAAGCTTTCTTT. Protein: CSVSDTEAFF.

About this clone: One base separates it from a far larger clone, so it is likely a read error. Other DNA sequences within the sample encode an identical CDR3. This chain links TRBV7-1 with TRBJ2-7; no clear D. TRBV7-1 is known as an ORF, though its function is uncertain. CDR3 length: 15 amino acids. Trimming left V 6 bases short and J 4 bases short, with 19 bases between. CDR3 in DNA: TGTGCCAGCAGTTTCCTCCGCTACTCACCTTACGAGCAGTACTTC. Its translation: CASSFLRYSPYEQYF.

The chain employs TRBV7-2 and TRBJ2-5, with no clear D. This CDR3 contains 13 residues. V shed 1 base and J shed 4 bases, with 7 bases lying between them. Germline CDR1 is SGHTA and CDR2 is FQGNSA. Here the CDR3 DNA reads TGTGCCAGCAGCTTAGGATTGGGAGAGACCCAGTACTTC. It is translated as CASSLGLGETQYF.

V gene TRBV9 combines with J gene TRBJ2-1; 7 bases agree with TRBD1. The germline V gene has CDR1 SGDLS and CDR2 YYNGEE. This CDR3 comprises 17 residues. The V segment lost 4 bases and the J segment 0 bases; nucleotides outside the gene matches: 10. CDR3: CASSKRQGSGSYNEQFF. CDR3 in DNA: TGTGCCAGCAGCAAGAGACAGGGAAGCGGCTCCTACAATGAGCAGTTCTTC. Full variable domain (outside the CDR3, taken from reference TRBV9 and TRBJ2-1): DSGVTQTPKHLITATGQRVTLRCSPRSGDLSVYWYQQSLDQGLQFLIQYYNGEERAKGNILERFSAQQFPDLHSELNLSSLELGDSALYFCASSKRQGSGSYNEQFFGPGTRLTVL.

The gene calls are TRBV7-2 and TRBJ2-5; D unresolved. Germline CDR1 is SGHTA and CDR2 is FQGNSA. The CDR3 has 14 residues. The V end was cut by 1 base, the J end by 4 bases, with 10 bases between. The CDR3 is CASSLGVSPETQYF. CDR3 in DNA: TGTGCCAGCAGCTTAGGAGTTAGCCCAGAGACCCAGTACTTC.

This clone was seen only once. The V gene is TRBV28, the J gene TRBJ2-3, with TRBD1 matching over 9 bases. Germline CDR1 is MDHEN and CDR2 is SYDVKM. V lost 6 bases and J lost 3; bases outside the gene matches: 7. This CDR3 is built from 15 residues. CDR3 residues: CASSPPGQGTDTQYF. The CDR3 nucleotides are TGTGCCAGCAGCCCACCGGGACAGGGTACAGATACGCAGTATTTT.

This chain joins TRBV5-1 and TRBJ2-1, with D uncertain. There are 13 residues in the CDR3. Germline values: CDR1 SGHRS, CDR2 YFSETQ. V shed 1 base and J shed 9 bases, with 11 bases lying between them. The CDR3 DNA follows: TGCGCCAGCAGCTTGAACATGGGCGTTGAGCAGTTCTTC. Its translation: CASSLNMGVEQFF.

The V call is TRBV14, the J call TRBJ2-1, with 13 bases fitting TRBD2. The germline CDR1 and CDR2 sequences are SGHDN and FVKESK. CDR3 size: 13 residues. V lost 7 bases and J lost 10; bases outside the gene matches: 4. This chain's CDR3 is CASKGLAGLEQFF. CDR3 DNA: TGTGCCAGCAAGGGACTAGCGGGATTGGAGCAGTTCTTC.

The J gene is TRBJ2-5, the V gene TRBV7-9, with D tentatively TRBD1 or TRBD2 (10 bases each). V was trimmed by 1 base and J by 5 bases, leaving 26 bases between them. Germline assignment: CDR1 SEHNR and CDR2 FQNEAQ (reference sequence). CDR3 length equals 19 residues. For the CDR3, the DNA is TGTGCCAGCAGCTTAGGGGGGACAGGGGCTAGCGGGAGTCTGGAGACCCAGTACTTC. Translation: CASSLGGTGASGSLETQYF.

V usage is TRBV7-2 and J usage is TRBJ2-1; D is possibly TRBD1 (6 bases). Germline V gene data show CDR1 as SGHTA and CDR2 as FQGNSA. Trimming took off 5 bases at V and 0 bases at J, with 14 bases between the two ends. The CDR3 sequence is 16 residues long. CDR3 protein: CASSPRGPSSYNEQFF. In DNA, the CDR3 is TGTGCCAGCAGCCCCAGGGGCCCAAGCTCCTACAATGAGCAGTTCTTC.

This sequence joins TRBV5-1 and TRBJ2-3; D may match TRBD1 or TRBD2 (5 bases each). In germline, CDR1 is SGHRS, CDR2 YFSETQ. The CDR3 is made up of 15 amino acids. Between the trimmed V and J ends, which lost 4 bases and 2 bases, there was a span of 14 bases. CDR3 nucleotides: TGCGCCAGCAGCATGGGGGACGGGACCACAGATACGCAGTATTTT. Protein product: CASSMGDGTTDTQYF.